Given below is one T cell receptor (beta chain) in context. At the DNA level, this CDR3 is encoded by other sequences in the same sample as well. These data belong to a study of blood T cell repertoires in COVID-19. On the study more broadly: Sites across the United States, Italy and Spain contributed samples from acute and convalescent COVID-19. Sources were T cells, B-cell-depleted T cells, or PBMCs; the material itself was cDNA or gDNA.

The CDR3 is 12 amino acids. The V end was cut by 3 bases, the J end by 6 bases, with 8 bases between. Per germline, CDR1 SEHNR and CDR2 FQNEAQ (reference sequence). Authors' data handling: Estimates of nucleated cell counts were drawn from the amplification of reference gene primers. Produced via immunoSEQ multiplex PCR; TCRdb's table is partial and in-frame only. That table gives V, J and clone size, and the DNA gave D and trimming. The table has some 130,000 clones, more than 70% seen once. The chain employs TRBV7-9 and TRBJ1-2, with no clear D. Sequencing input: peripheral blood. The clonotype comes from a man aged 45-65 years with acute or convalescent COVID-19. This CDR3 reads CASSFSGDGYTF. For the CDR3, the DNA is TGTGCCAGCAGCTTCTCCGGGGATGGCTACACCTTC.